This TCR beta chain was found in a study of blood T cell repertoires in COVID-19. Overall study context: Samples of COVID-19 (acute and convalescent) were obtained from the United States, Italy and Spain. From T cells, B-cell-depleted T cells, or PBMCs came the material, which was cDNA or gDNA.

Across 24 US areas, participants ranged in age from roughly 18 to 95 years. Generated by immunoSEQ multiplex PCR, the TCRdb table keeps only in-frame clones and is missing some. This sample has 250,000 or so clones, with roughly 84% found just once. Sequenced: PBMCs or T cells enriched from blood (not recorded which). This receptor was identified in a man aged 45-60 years who had recovered from COVID-19.

In DNA, the CDR3 is TGTGCCAGTAGTCCGACGAGCAGGGAGGGTCATTTTACGCAGTATTTT. Amino acid sequence: CASSPTSREGHFTQYF. This rearrangement joins TRBV19 to TRBJ2-3; 7 positions agree with TRBD2. Germline trimming cut 5 bases from V and 8 bases from J; bases unmatched to any gene: 16. Germline V gives CDR1 LNHDA, CDR2 SQIVND (reference sequence). The CDR3 runs to 16 residues.